This T cell receptor beta chain was sequenced in a study of shared clonotypes between healthy human individuals. Points from the study as a whole: At large depth, rarefaction still showed sorted-subset sequencing to be incomplete.

Germline V lookup: CDR1 SGHRS, CDR2 YFSETQ. V gave up 1 base and J gave up 1 base; unmatched junction bases: 3. The CDR3 is 15 residues long. Splitting the CD4+ cells yielded a CD45RA+ naive subset and a CD45RA-negative memory subset. Concerning this clone: Its specificity is not known. This specimen includes other DNA sequences encoding the same CDR3.

The assay was carried out at the deep level. TCRdb keeps only in-frame clones here, not all; method: immunoSEQ multiplex PCR. The sample consists of around 2.1 million clones, around 95% of them appearing once. V and J are TRBV5-1 and TRBJ2-5; 8 nucleotides line up with TRBD2. This receptor was identified in a man younger than 30 in good health. The sample comprised naive CD4+ T cells sorted from blood. The sample's subset: CD45RA+ positively selected. The DNA for the CDR3 is TGCGCCAGCAGCTTGTCCAGCGGGGGCCAAGAGACCCAGTACTTC. It codes for CASSLSSGGQETQYF.